This is a list of T cell receptor beta chains from one sample in a study of response to subunit inactivated influenza vaccine. TCRdb re-called the RT-PCR reads through MiXCR, storing one row per CDR3 protein. This sample has over 750,000 distinct CDR3 sequences, with about 20% found just once. This specimen was PBMCs from blood, taken about 5 days after vaccination. All receptors come from a middle-aged man who received an inactivated influenza vaccine. CDR3s include the opening cysteine and the closing phenylalanine or tryptophan. D genes are given only for firm matches. Size is omitted from some rows. Given values are once, few, many or a class for expanded clones.

cdr3_length: 16; clone_size: once; d_call: .; v_call: TRBV7-2; j_call: TRBJ2-7; cdr3_aa: CASSLVHLGGQYEQYF; cdr3_nt: TGTGCCAGCAGCTTAGTTCATTTGGGCGGGCAATACGAGCAGTACTTC
cdr3_length: 14; clone_size: few; d_call: TRBD1; v_call: TRBV12-3/TRBV12-4; j_call: TRBJ1-3; cdr3_aa: CASSRTGQGNTIYF; cdr3_nt: TGTGCCAGCAGCCGGACAGGGCAAGGAAACACCATATATTTT
cdr3_length: 14; clone_size: .; d_call: .; v_call: TRBV12-3/TRBV12-4; j_call: TRBJ2-5; cdr3_aa: CASSFGLVRETQYF; cdr3_nt: TGTGCCAGCAGTTTTGGGTTGGTGAGGGAGACCCAGTACTTC
cdr3_length: 17; clone_size: .; d_call: TRBD2; v_call: TRBV10-3; j_call: TRBJ2-7; cdr3_aa: CAISDRTSGKSTYEQYF; cdr3_nt: TGTGCCATCAGTGACAGGACTAGCGGGAAATCGACCTACGAGCAGTACTTC
cdr3_length: 16; clone_size: .; d_call: .; v_call: TRBV13; j_call: TRBJ2-6; cdr3_aa: CASSKQGHDWANVLTF; cdr3_nt: TGTGCCAGCAGCAAACAGGGCCACGACTGGGCCAACGTCCTGACTTTC
cdr3_length: 14; clone_size: few; d_call: .; v_call: TRBV5-1; j_call: TRBJ2-1; cdr3_aa: CASSLGQGTNEQFF; cdr3_nt: TGCGCCAGCAGCTTGGGTCAGGGGACAAATGAGCAGTTCTTC
cdr3_length: 13; clone_size: many; d_call: .; v_call: TRBV9; j_call: TRBJ2-5; cdr3_aa: CASSVATSETQYF; cdr3_nt: TGTGCCAGCAGCGTAGCTACTTCAGAGACCCAGTACTTC
cdr3_length: 14; clone_size: .; d_call: TRBD1; v_call: TRBV5-1; j_call: TRBJ2-5; cdr3_aa: CASSSGQALETQYF; cdr3_nt: TGCGCCAGCAGCTCTGGACAGGCGTTAGAGACCCAGTACTTC
cdr3_length: 14; clone_size: few; d_call: .; v_call: TRBV5-5; j_call: TRBJ2-7; cdr3_aa: CASSPPGSTYEQYF; cdr3_nt: TGTGCCAGCAGCCCCCCGGGGTCTACCTACGAGCAGTACTTC
cdr3_length: 17; clone_size: .; d_call: TRBD1; v_call: TRBV20-1; j_call: TRBJ2-1; cdr3_aa: CSARGAVGQGRYNEQFF; cdr3_nt: TGCAGTGCTAGGGGCGCTGTGGGACAGGGTAGATACAATGAGCAGTTCTTC
cdr3_length: 17; clone_size: few; d_call: .; v_call: TRBV10-3; j_call: TRBJ2-5; cdr3_aa: CAISAYKEGFRAETQYF; cdr3_nt: TGTGCCATCAGTGCCTATAAGGAGGGATTTCGGGCGGAGACCCAGTACTTC
cdr3_length: 16; clone_size: few; d_call: TRBD2; v_call: TRBV3-1; j_call: TRBJ2-1; cdr3_aa: CASSLGLAGLHGWQFF; cdr3_nt: TGTGCCAGCAGCCTCGGACTAGCGGGGCTCCATGGTTGGCAGTTCTTC
cdr3_length: 14; clone_size: .; d_call: .; v_call: TRBV10-3; j_call: TRBJ1-2; cdr3_aa: CAISSTGLGGGYTF; cdr3_nt: TGTGCCATCAGTTCTACAGGGTTAGGGGGTGGCTACACCTTC
cdr3_length: 14; clone_size: .; d_call: TRBD1; v_call: TRBV10-2; j_call: TRBJ1-5; cdr3_aa: CASAETGGGQPQHF; cdr3_nt: TGCGCCAGCGCCGAGACAGGGGGCGGACAGCCCCAGCATTTT
cdr3_length: 16; clone_size: few; d_call: .; v_call: TRBV12-3/TRBV12-4; j_call: TRBJ2-1; cdr3_aa: CASSPLPRGARDEQFF; cdr3_nt: TGTGCCAGCAGTCCCCTACCCAGGGGCGCGAGGGATGAGCAGTTCTTC
cdr3_length: 14; clone_size: many; d_call: .; v_call: TRBV15; j_call: TRBJ2-7; cdr3_aa: CATSIRQGGHEQYF; cdr3_nt: TGTGCCACCAGCATTCGTCAGGGTGGCCACGAGCAGTACTTC
cdr3_length: 11; clone_size: .; d_call: .; v_call: TRBV25-1; j_call: TRBJ2-7; cdr3_aa: CASRGLSEQYF; cdr3_nt: TGTGCCAGCAGAGGGCTTAGCGAGCAGTACTTC
cdr3_length: 14; clone_size: .; d_call: TRBD1; v_call: TRBV5-1; j_call: TRBJ1-6; cdr3_aa: CASSLADRSSPLHF; cdr3_nt: TGCGCCAGCAGCTTGGCGGACAGGAGCTCACCCCTCCACTTT
cdr3_length: 14; clone_size: few; d_call: .; v_call: TRBV5-1; j_call: TRBJ2-5; cdr3_aa: CASSFRQTQETQYF; cdr3_nt: TGCGCCAGCAGCTTCAGGCAGACACAAGAGACCCAGTACTTC
cdr3_length: 11; clone_size: few; d_call: .; v_call: TRBV20-1; j_call: TRBJ2-1; cdr3_aa: CSARNYNEQFF; cdr3_nt: TGCAGTGCTCGCAATTACAATGAGCAGTTCTTC
cdr3_length: 17; clone_size: .; d_call: TRBD1; v_call: TRBV5-1; j_call: TRBJ2-2; cdr3_aa: CASSFDGPGGNTGELFF; cdr3_nt: TGCGCCAGCAGCTTTGATGGGCCAGGGGGGAACACCGGGGAGCTGTTTTTT
cdr3_length: 15; clone_size: many; d_call: .; v_call: TRBV6-1; j_call: TRBJ1-2; cdr3_aa: CASRSGRRTNYGYTF; cdr3_nt: TGTGCCAGCAGGTCGGGACGGAGAACCAACTATGGCTACACCTTC
cdr3_length: 19; clone_size: .; d_call: TRBD2; v_call: TRBV5-1; j_call: TRBJ2-5; cdr3_aa: CASSLVAGTSSTYQETQYF; cdr3_nt: TGCGCCAGCAGCTTGGTGGCTGGGACTAGCTCAACATACCAAGAGACCCAGTACTTC
cdr3_length: 13; clone_size: .; d_call: .; v_call: TRBV5-6; j_call: TRBJ2-1; cdr3_aa: CASSSLQGDEQFF; cdr3_nt: TGTGCCAGCAGCTCCCTACAGGGAGATGAGCAGTTCTTC
cdr3_length: 13; clone_size: few; d_call: TRBD2; v_call: TRBV20-1; j_call: TRBJ2-3; cdr3_aa: CSAVAGGTDTQYF; cdr3_nt: TGCAGTGCAGTAGCGGGAGGCACAGATACGCAGTATTTT
cdr3_length: 13; clone_size: .; d_call: TRBD2; v_call: TRBV12-3/TRBV12-4; j_call: TRBJ2-7; cdr3_aa: CASSTSGAYEQYF; cdr3_nt: TGTGCCAGCAGTACTAGCGGGGCATACGAGCAGTACTTC
cdr3_length: 13; clone_size: .; d_call: TRBD1; v_call: TRBV29-1; j_call: TRBJ1-1; cdr3_aa: CSVGQGVNTEAFF; cdr3_nt: TGCAGCGTTGGACAGGGGGTGAACACTGAAGCTTTCTTT
cdr3_length: 13; clone_size: few; d_call: .; v_call: TRBV20-1; j_call: TRBJ2-4; cdr3_aa: CSTVNAAKNIQYF; cdr3_nt: TGCAGTACCGTAAACGCGGCCAAAAACATTCAGTACTTC
cdr3_length: 15; clone_size: .; d_call: .; v_call: TRBV7-4; j_call: TRBJ2-7; cdr3_aa: CASSLKTPGGGEQYF; cdr3_nt: TGTGCCAGCAGCCTTAAAACGCCCGGGGGCGGAGAGCAGTACTTC
cdr3_length: 13; clone_size: .; d_call: .; v_call: TRBV10-3; j_call: TRBJ1-2; cdr3_aa: CAIASGTDYGYTF; cdr3_nt: TGTGCCATCGCGTCCGGGACGGACTATGGCTACACCTTC
cdr3_length: 14; clone_size: few; d_call: .; v_call: TRBV21-1; j_call: TRBJ1-2; cdr3_aa: CASSPLWANYGYTF; cdr3_nt: TGTGCCAGCAGCCCCCTGTGGGCTAACTATGGCTACACCTTC
cdr3_length: 14; clone_size: many; d_call: TRBD1; v_call: TRBV12-3/TRBV12-4; j_call: TRBJ2-1; cdr3_aa: CASSLGTVYNEQFF; cdr3_nt: TGTGCCAGCAGTTTGGGGACAGTATACAATGAGCAGTTCTTC
cdr3_length: 14; clone_size: .; d_call: .; v_call: TRBV20-1; j_call: TRBJ1-2; cdr3_aa: CSAAADRPVYGYTF; cdr3_nt: TGCAGTGCTGCAGCTGACAGGCCTGTCTATGGCTACACCTTC
cdr3_length: 13; clone_size: many; d_call: .; v_call: TRBV12-3/TRBV12-4; j_call: TRBJ1-2; cdr3_aa: CASSPRGGYGYTF; cdr3_nt: TGTGCCAGCAGTCCCCGCGGCGGCTATGGCTACACCTTC